This TCR beta chain was retrieved from a study of tumor and adjacent non-tumor tissue in lung cancer. Study context: Histology: under 15 adenocarcinoma, a couple of squamous cell carcinoma, 1 small cell lung cancer. Some 4.2 million productive TCRbeta reads were obtained per sample on average.

The germline CDR1 and CDR2 sequences are SGHTA and FQGNSA. The CDR3 contains 14 residues. V lost 5 bases to trimming and J lost 6 bases, with 11 bases between them. As regards this clonotype: Its specificity is not known.

A modified ARM-PCR protocol with three rounds of nested PCR amplified TCRbeta. TCRdb independently ran MiXCR on the multiplex PCR reads; one entry per CDR3 protein. The sample holds 90,000 to 110,000 distinct CDR3 sequences, roughly 80% seen once. This sample's RNA came from whole unsorted tissue. Whole-study findings and limits: Compared with tumor, normal lung showed significantly lower TCR diversity. Normal lung showed higher cumulative top 100 clone frequency than tumor.

Sequenced material: lung tumor tissue. The source is a woman aged 55-69 years with non-small cell lung cancer. This rearrangement joins TRBV7-2 to TRBJ1-6; D gene uncertain. The CDR3 is CASSTDGTNSPLHF. CDR3 DNA: TGTGCCAGCAGCACGGACGGTACTAATTCACCCCTCCACTTT.